This TCR beta chain was sequenced for a study of CD8 T cells in ankylosing spondylitis. This clonotype was recorded at least ten times. Its target is unknown. Preparation of TCR beta libraries was done by quantitative 5'-RACE with molecular barcodes. MiXCR was run by TCRdb on the 5' RACE reads, yielding one entry per CDR3 protein. The sample includes 500,000 or so distinct CDR3 sequences, less than 6% seen only once; the top ten take around 3.4%. Germline-derived CDR1 and CDR2 are SGHRS and YFSETQ. Between the trimmed V and J ends, which lost 0 bases and 6 bases, there was a span of 10 bases. This CDR3 is built from 13 residues. Overall study results and limits: For ankylosing spondylitis blood, a TCR beta motif of 7 to 9 highly homologous variants appeared characteristic. Reactive arthritis synovial fluid and blood were previously reported to contain some motif variants. There was reportedly significant enrichment of clones that were disease-linked in matched ankylosing spondylitis synovial fluid. Disease-associated clones were CD8+ and fairly uncommon in peripheral blood.

The chain couples TRBV5-1 to TRBJ2-7; D not certain. The sequence came from a male donor with ankylosing spondylitis. Sequenced input: blood, either unsorted or a sorted T cell fraction (not recorded which). The CDR3 sequence: CASSLDETREQYF. As DNA, the CDR3 is TGCGCCAGCAGCTTGGACGAGACTCGCGAGCAGTACTTC. Using reference TRBV5-1 and TRBJ2-7 for the parts outside the CDR3, the full variable domain is KAGVTQTPRYLIKTRGQQVTLSCSPISGHRSVSWYQQTPGQGLQFLFEYFSETQRNKGNFPGRFSGRQFSNSRSEMNVSTLELGDSALYLCASSLDETREQYFGPGTRLTVT.